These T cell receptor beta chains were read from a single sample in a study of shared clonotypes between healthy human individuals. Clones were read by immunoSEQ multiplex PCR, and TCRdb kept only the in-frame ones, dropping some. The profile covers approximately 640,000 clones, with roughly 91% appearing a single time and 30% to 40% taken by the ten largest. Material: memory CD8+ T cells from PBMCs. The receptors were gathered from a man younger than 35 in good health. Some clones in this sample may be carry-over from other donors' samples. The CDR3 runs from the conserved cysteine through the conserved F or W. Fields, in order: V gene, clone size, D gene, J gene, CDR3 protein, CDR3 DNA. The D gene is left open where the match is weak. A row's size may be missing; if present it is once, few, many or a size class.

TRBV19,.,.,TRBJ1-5,CASKISGALGNQPQHF,TGTGCCAGTAAGATCTCGGGGGCCCTGGGGAATCAGCCCCAGCATTTT
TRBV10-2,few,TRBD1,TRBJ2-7,CASSESYRGTYEQYF,TGCGCCAGCAGTGAGTCGTACAGGGGTACCTACGAGCAGTACTTC
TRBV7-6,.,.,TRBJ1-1,CASSLGGERQTEAFF,TGTGCCAGCAGCTTGGGGGGGGAGAGACAAACTGAAGCTTTCTTT
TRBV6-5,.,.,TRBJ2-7,CASSYAGDEQYF,TGTGCCAGCAGTTACGCCGGGGACGAGCAGTACTTC
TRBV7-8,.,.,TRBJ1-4,CASSSGRTNEKLFF,TGTGCCAGCAGCTCAGGAAGAACTAATGAAAAACTGTTTTTT
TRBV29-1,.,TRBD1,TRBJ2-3,CSVNGQGWTTDTQYF,TGCAGCGTTAACGGACAGGGGTGGACCACAGATACGCAGTATTTT
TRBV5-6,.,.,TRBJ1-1,CASSLFGENTEAFF,TGTGCCAGCAGCTTGTTCGGCGAGAACACTGAAGCTTTCTTT
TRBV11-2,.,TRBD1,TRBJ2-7,CASSLGPGQGAIEQYF,TGTGCCAGCAGCTTGGGGCCGGGACAGGGGGCCATCGAGCAGTACTTC
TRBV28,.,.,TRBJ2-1,CASSYRAQRAYNEQFF,TGTGCCAGCAGTTACCGGGCCCAGAGGGCATACAATGAGCAGTTCTTC
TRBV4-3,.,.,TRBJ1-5,CASSQGVGQGWDQPQHF,TGCGCCAGCAGCCAAGGTGTGGGTCAGGGTTGGGATCAGCCCCAGCATTTT
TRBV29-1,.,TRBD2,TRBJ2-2,CSVPTGRATGELFF,TGCAGCGTCCCCACCGGGAGGGCCACCGGGGAGCTGTTTTTT
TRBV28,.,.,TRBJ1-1,CASSFSNTEAFF,TGTGCCAGCAGTTTTTCGAACACTGAAGCTTTCTTT
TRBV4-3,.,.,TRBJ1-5,CASSQGLGRDQPQHF,TGCGCCAGCAGCCAAGGTCTGGGGCGCGATCAGCCCCAGCATTTT
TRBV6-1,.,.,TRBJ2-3,CASSGFGYTDTQYF,TGTGCCAGCAGTGGGTTCGGCTACACAGATACGCAGTATTTT
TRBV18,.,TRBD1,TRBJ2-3,CASSPGDSRTDTQYF,TGTGCCAGCTCACCAGGGGACAGTCGCACAGATACGCAGTATTTT
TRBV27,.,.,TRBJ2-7,CASGSGSSYEQYF,TGTGCCAGCGGCTCAGGGAGCTCCTACGAGCAGTACTTC